One sample yielded the 23 T cell receptor beta chains listed below, sequenced in a study of cytomegalovirus exposure and HLA in healthy donors. This table comes from immunoSEQ multiplex PCR, and its TCRdb copy is limited to in-frame clones, with some not included. Of about 240,000 clones listed, approximately 83% were seen once; the top ten hold 1.2%. Sequences were obtained from PBMCs. Every receptor here comes from a woman aged 25 to 39 in good health and CMV-seropositive.

The chain employs TRBV27 and TRBJ2-5; D ambiguous. This CDR3 has 14 amino acids. V was pared by 2 bases and J by 4 bases, with 11 bases between. Germline lookup yields CDR1 MNHEY and CDR2 SMNVEV (reference sequence). The CDR3 DNA is TGTGCCAGCAGTTTACTGACTGCCCCAGAGACCCAGTACTTC. It is translated as CASSLLTAPETQYF.

The V and J genes are TRBV5-1 and TRBJ2-4, with D unresolved. The germline V gene encodes CDR1 SGHRS and CDR2 YFSETQ. The CDR3 covers 15 residues. V lost 0 bases, J lost 1 base, and 8 bases lay in between. CDR3 bases: TGCGCCAGCAGCTTGGTAGAGTCCGCCAAAAACATTCAGTACTTC. This sequence encodes CASSLVESAKNIQYF.

The chain employs TRBV6-1 and TRBJ2-7; possible D gene TRBD1, 6 bases. V was clipped by 2 bases and J by 2 bases, with 13 bases between them. This CDR3 spans 15 amino acids. Germline V gene sequence: CDR1 MNHNS, CDR2 SASEGT. The CDR3 region is CASSERRGGPYEQYF. CDR3 nucleotide sequence: TGTGCCAGCAGTGAAAGGCGAGGGGGTCCCTACGAGCAGTACTTC.

This clone was detected only once. The chain joins TRBV28 to TRBJ2-1; tentative D call: TRBD2 (6 bases). Germline assignment: CDR1 MDHEN and CDR2 SYDVKM. There are 15 residues in the CDR3. Trimming pared 5 bases from V and 7 bases from J, leaving 18 bases between. For the CDR3, the DNA is TGTGCCAGCAGTACCTCCACGGATGGGGGGAATGAGCAGTTCTTC. This encodes CASSTSTDGGNEQFF.

This chain uses TRBV5-1 with TRBJ1-2; the match to TRBD1 covers 8 bases. The CDR3 sequence is 14 residues long. CDR1 is SGHRS and CDR2 is YFSETQ in the germline V gene. V lost 5 bases and J lost 3; bases outside the gene matches: 6. The CDR3 bases are TGCGCCAGCAGTCCAATGACAGGGGACTATGGCTACACCTTC. This gives the protein CASSPMTGDYGYTF.

This clone was seen only once. The CDR3 coding sequence is TGTGCCAGCAGCTTAGGGCCTAGCGGGAGAACCCTGTACTTC. Translation: CASSLGPSGRTLYF. This rearrangement joins TRBV11-3 to TRBJ2-7; 10 nucleotides line up with TRBD2. The CDR3 spans 14 residues. Germline CDR1 reads SGHNT; CDR2 reads YENEEA. The V gene end was trimmed by 1 base and the J gene end by 12 bases; junction bases not matched to a gene: 9.

This clone appeared a few times. The V gene is TRBV2, the J gene TRBJ1-2, with TRBD1 as a possible D gene (5 bases). The CDR3 has 14 amino acids. Germline values: CDR1 SNHLY, CDR2 FYNNEI. Trimming took 8 bases from V and 5 from J, leaving 18 bases between them. This CDR3 reads CASSYSGLPYGYTF. CDR3 DNA: TGTGCCAGCTCCTACTCAGGGTTACCTTATGGCTACACCTTC.

The table lists this clone with a count of one. V gene TRBV5-1 combines with J gene TRBJ1-3; D possibly corresponds to TRBD1 (5 bases). There are 13 residues in the CDR3. V was cut by 7 bases and J by 0 bases, with 8 bases left in between. Germline CDR1 is SGHRS and CDR2 is YFSETQ. Here the CDR3 DNA reads TGCGCCAGCTCTGACAGCTCTGGAAACACCATATATTTT. It is translated as CASSDSSGNTIYF.

CDR3 bases: TGTGCCAGCAGGGGACAGGGGGCCTACGAGCAGTACTTC. It codes for CASRGQGAYEQYF. The J gene is TRBJ2-7, the V gene TRBV6-1; 11 nucleotides align to TRBD1. V shed 6 bases, J shed 2 bases, and the junction held 0 bases outside the gene matches. Germline loops: CDR1 MNHNS, CDR2 SASEGT. The CDR3 consists of 13 residues.

The genes are TRBV28 and TRBJ1-5; D gene uncertain. The germline V gene encodes CDR1 MDHEN and CDR2 SYDVKM. The V gene lost 5 bases and the J gene lost 2 bases, with 16 bases spanning the gap. This CDR3 region has 16 residues. The CDR3 region is CASSPFRWSGNQPQHF. The CDR3 DNA reads TGTGCCAGCAGTCCCTTCCGTTGGAGCGGCAATCAGCCCCAGCATTTT.

The J gene is TRBJ1-1, the V gene TRBV19, with no clear D. The V end lost 6 bases, the J end lost 5 bases, and 19 bases lay between the germline ends. Germline-derived CDR1 and CDR2 are LNHDA and SQIVND (reference sequence). This CDR3 is 15 amino acids long. CDR3 in amino acids: CASSVGRYGRTEAFF. The CDR3 DNA sequence: TGTGCCAGTAGCGTAGGGAGGTATGGGAGAACTGAAGCTTTCTTT.

The genes are TRBV7-2 and TRBJ2-2, with D tentatively TRBD2 (5 bases). Germline loops: CDR1 SGHTA, CDR2 FQGNSA. The CDR3 has 13 amino acids. V lost 6 bases and J lost 4, with 9 bases in between. The chain's CDR3 is CASRLGSTGELFF. CDR3 coding DNA: TGTGCCAGCAGACTAGGGTCCACCGGGGAGCTGTTTTTT.

The chain has TRBV5-1 and TRBJ1-2; a possible D gene is TRBD1 (6 bases). Trimming shortened V by 3 bases and J by 0 bases, and 6 bases separated the two germline ends. Germline V gene lookup returns CDR1 SGHRS and CDR2 YFSETQ. The CDR3 runs to 13 residues. The CDR3 DNA reads TGCGCCAGCAGCTGGACAGCTAACTATGGCTACACCTTC. Translation: CASSWTANYGYTF.

The CDR3 loop reads CSVEPLAGERETQYF. The CDR3 region has the DNA TGCAGCGTTGAACCGCTCGCGGGGGAGCGAGAGACCCAGTACTTC. V gene TRBV29-1 combines with J gene TRBJ2-5; TRBD2 aligns across 7 bases. Germline CDR1 and CDR2: SQVTM and ANQGSEA. The CDR3 has 15 amino acids. J lost 4 bases, V lost 2 bases, and 10 bases had no gene match.

This sequence joins TRBV10-1 and TRBJ2-7; tentative D call: TRBD1 (6 bases). The CDR3 runs to 14 residues. CDR1 and CDR2 from the germline V gene are WNHNN and SYGVQD (reference sequence). V was clipped by 4 bases and J by 0 bases, with 10 bases between them. Written as DNA, the CDR3 is TGCGCCAGCAGTGCCGGACAGAGCTCCTACGAGCAGTACTTC. This sequence encodes CASSAGQSSYEQYF.

V and J are TRBV2 and TRBJ2-7, with 8 bases lining up with TRBD2. The CDR3 consists of 15 residues. Per germline, CDR1 SNHLY and CDR2 FYNNEI. The V gene end was trimmed by 5 bases and the J gene end by 3 bases; junction bases not matched to a gene: 9. CDR3 region: CASSFRGLEGYEQYF. The CDR3 coding sequence is TGTGCCAGCAGTTTCCGGGGACTAGAAGGCTACGAGCAGTACTTC.

This clone was detected only once. V usage is TRBV2 and J usage is TRBJ1-3; 12 bases line up with TRBD1. CDR3 length: 16 residues. Trimming cost V 8 bases and J 3 bases; bases outside gene matches: 8. Germline values: CDR1 SNHLY, CDR2 FYNNEI. The DNA for the CDR3 is TGTGCCAGCGGCCGGGACAGGGGGCGCGGTGGAAACACCATATATTTT. This codes for CASGRDRGRGGNTIYF.

The chain uses TRBV5-1 and TRBJ2-2, with 8 bases that match TRBD2. The V gene's germline CDR1 is SGHRS and CDR2 YFSETQ. The CDR3 length is 17 residues. V trimming: 4 bases; J trimming: 4 bases; junction bases outside the gene matches: 12. The CDR3 nucleotides are TGCGCCAGCAGCCCCATTAGCGGGACACTGGTCACCGGGGAGCTGTTTTTT. It is translated as CASSPISGTLVTGELFF.

This chain joins TRBV29-1 and TRBJ2-5; 7 bases fit TRBD2. The CDR3 runs 14 residues. The germline V gene has CDR1 SQVTM and CDR2 ANQGSEA. V was pared by 7 bases and J by 1 base, with 9 bases of the junction left unmatched. The CDR3 coding sequence is TGCAGCGCAGCGGGGTCGGTGCGCCAAGAGACCCAGTACTTC. As protein: CSAAGSVRQETQYF. Full variable domain (rest looked up from reference TRBV29-1 and TRBJ2-5): SAVISQKPSRDICQRGTSLTIQCQVDSQVTMMFWYRQQPGQSLTLIATANQGSEATYESGFVIDKFPISRPNLTFSTLTVSNMSPEDSSIYLCSAAGSVRQETQYFGPGTRLLVL.

The gene calls are TRBV7-9 and TRBJ2-1; 11 bases agree with TRBD2. This CDR3 comprises 17 residues. CDR1 and CDR2 from the germline V gene are SEHNR and FQNEAQ (reference sequence). The trim removed 1 base at V and 9 bases at J, leaving 11 bases unmatched. In DNA, the CDR3 is TGTGCCAGCAGCTTAGATAGCGGGAGGGCCATCGAGGTTGAGCAGTTCTTC. This translates into CASSLDSGRAIEVEQFF.

CDR3: CASSLGKLGQGATQYF. CDR3 in DNA: TGTGCCAGCAGTTTAGGAAAACTTGGACAGGGCGCGACCCAGTACTTC. The J gene is TRBJ2-5, the V gene TRBV28; 8 bases are shared with TRBD1. CDR3 size: 16 residues. Germline V lookup: CDR1 MDHEN, CDR2 SYDVKM. Trimming took 2 bases from V and 7 from J; bases not matched to a gene: 12.

The chain joins TRBV7-9 to TRBJ1-2, with D possibly being TRBD1 (5 bases). The V end lost 5 bases, the J end lost 6 bases, and 13 bases lay between the germline ends. CDR3 size: 13 residues. Germline-derived CDR1 and CDR2 are SEHNR and FQNEAQ (reference sequence). For the CDR3, the DNA is TGTGCCAGCAGCCTTGACAGCTTTAATGGCTACACCTTC. Amino acids: CASSLDSFNGYTF. Filled out from reference TRBV7-9 and TRBJ1-2, the complete variable domain reads DTGVSQNPRHKITKRGQNVTFRCDPISEHNRLYWYRQTLGQGPEFLTYFQNEAQLEKSRLLSDRFSAERPKGSFSTLEIQRTEQGDSAMYLCASSLDSFNGYTFGSGTRLTVV.

V and J are TRBV27 and TRBJ2-7; TRBD1 aligns across 9 bases. V lost 6 bases, J lost 3 bases, and 6 bases stayed unmatched. CDR1 and CDR2 (germline): MNHEY, SMNVEV (reference sequence). The length of the CDR3 is 14 residues. CDR3 DNA sequence: TGTGCCAGCAGCCCTTGGGACAGGGACTACGAGCAGTACTTC. Encoded protein: CASSPWDRDYEQYF.